This T cell receptor beta chain stems from a study of CD8+ T cells in alopecia areata. As for the study in general: Skin-grafted roughly 7-11-week-old female C3H/HeJ mice received tissue from roughly 6-12-month-old C3H/HeJ donors with spontaneous alopecia.

Researchers sorted pooled cutaneous lymph node cells on the basis of CD4, CD8alpha, NKG2D, NKG2ACE and other markers. This clone was detected only a few times. Germline and genes here are mouse. Sequencing relied on a cDNA template that was reverse transcribed from extracted RNA. Measured with immunoSEQ multiplex PCR; TCRdb has only the in-frame clones, and not every one. Observed are 250,000 or so clones, no singletons, with the top ten taking more than 0.95%. The receptor was derived from a C3H/HeJ mouse with alopecia areata. MHC haplotype of the strain: H2-k. The sample taken for sequencing was CD4+ T cells sorted from a lymph node.

The CDR3 region is CASSWGTDAEQFF. The part of the CDR3 DNA that was read is TGTGCCAGCAGTTGGGGGACAGATGCT. V is TRBV13-3 and J is TRBJ2-1, with a tentative D call TRBD1 (7 bases). The read finishes 4 residues shy of the CDR3 end, and the germline J gene is used to complete it. Trimming took 4 bases from V and 5 from J, leaving 10 bases between them. The CDR3 has 13 residues. Germline CDR1 reads NNHDY; CDR2 reads SYVADS.